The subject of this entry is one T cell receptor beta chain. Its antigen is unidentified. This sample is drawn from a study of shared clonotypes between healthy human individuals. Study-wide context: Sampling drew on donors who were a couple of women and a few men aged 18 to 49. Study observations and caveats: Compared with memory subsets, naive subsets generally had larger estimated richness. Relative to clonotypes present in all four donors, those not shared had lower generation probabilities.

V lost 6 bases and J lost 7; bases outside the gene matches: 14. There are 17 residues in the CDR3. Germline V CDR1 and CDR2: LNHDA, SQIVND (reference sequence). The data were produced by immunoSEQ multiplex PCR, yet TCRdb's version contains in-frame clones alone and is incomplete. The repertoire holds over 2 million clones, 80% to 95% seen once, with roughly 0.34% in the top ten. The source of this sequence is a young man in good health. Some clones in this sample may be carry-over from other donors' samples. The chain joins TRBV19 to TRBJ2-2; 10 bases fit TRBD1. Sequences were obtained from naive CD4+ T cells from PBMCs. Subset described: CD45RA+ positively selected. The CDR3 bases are TGTGCCAGTAGAGAGACAGGGGGCTACGCGAACGTCGGGGAGCTGTTTTTT. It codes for CASRETGGYANVGELFF.